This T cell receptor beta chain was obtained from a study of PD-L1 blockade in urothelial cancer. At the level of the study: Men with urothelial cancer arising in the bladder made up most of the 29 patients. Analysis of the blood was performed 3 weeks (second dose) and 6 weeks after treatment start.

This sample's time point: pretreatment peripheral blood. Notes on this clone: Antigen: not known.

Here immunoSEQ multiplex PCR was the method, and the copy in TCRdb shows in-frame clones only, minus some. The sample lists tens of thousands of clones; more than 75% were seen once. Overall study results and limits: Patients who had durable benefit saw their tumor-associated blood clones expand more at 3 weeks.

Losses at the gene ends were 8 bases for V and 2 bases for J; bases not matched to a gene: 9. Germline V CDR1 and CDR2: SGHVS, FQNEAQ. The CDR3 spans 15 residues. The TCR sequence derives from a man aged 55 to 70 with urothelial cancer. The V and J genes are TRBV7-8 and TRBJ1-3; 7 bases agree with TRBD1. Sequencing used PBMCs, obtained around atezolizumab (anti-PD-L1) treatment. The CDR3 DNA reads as TGTGCCAGCTCCCTGGGCAGGGGGGCTGGAAACACCATATATTTT. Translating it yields CASSLGRGAGNTIYF.